The 19 T cell receptor beta chains reported below all come from one sample, sequenced in a study of blood T cell repertoires in COVID-19 (dated by TCRdb to 2019 to 2021). Library construction relied on the immunoSEQ multiplex PCR assay. TCRdb obtained this table from immuneACCESS and retained in-frame rearrangements with V and J assigned. These tables miss some clones; where compared with another copy, unresolved V genes account for less than half of the shortfall, and the remainder is unexplained. Here the sample has around 230,000 clones; about nine tenths occur a single time. The leading ten clones occupy less than 4.5% of the sample. Sequenced input: PBMCs or T cells enriched from blood (not recorded which). The receptors here all came from a woman in her thirties or forties with acute COVID-19.

V and J are TRBV5-4 and TRBJ2-1; 8 nucleotides match TRBD1. CDR3 size: 18 residues. The germline V gene encodes CDR1 SGHNT and CDR2 YYREEE (reference sequence). V lost 4 bases and J lost 7; bases outside the gene matches: 19. In DNA, the CDR3 is TGTGCCAGCAGCAAACCGACAGGGGCGCGCTTTTCGGGTAATGAGCAGTTCTTC. It yields the protein CASSKPTGARFSGNEQFF.

The rearrangement joins TRBV28 to TRBJ2-1, with TRBD1 matching 10 bases. With V trimmed by 6 bases and J by 5 bases, 7 bases remained unmatched. CDR1 is MDHEN and CDR2 is SYDVKM in the germline V gene. The CDR3 runs 15 residues. The CDR3 DNA follows: TGTGCCAGCAGGGTATCGGGACAGGGGAACAATGAGCAGTTCTTC. Its translation is CASRVSGQGNNEQFF.

This chain links TRBV29-1 with TRBJ1-2, with 7 bases fitting TRBD1. The V gene's germline CDR1 is SQVTM and CDR2 ANQGSEA. V was clipped by 2 bases and J by 1 base; unmatched bases: 4. The CDR3 consists of 14 residues. The CDR3: CSVERRDSNYGYTF. Written as DNA, the CDR3 is TGCAGCGTTGAACGCCGGGACAGTAACTATGGCTACACCTTC.

The CDR3 sequence is CASSKDPDSPDSSYNSPLHF. For the CDR3, the DNA is TGTGCCAGCAGCAAAGATCCAGACAGCCCTGACAGCTCCTATAATTCACCCCTCCACTTT. This chain connects TRBV21-1 to TRBJ1-6; TRBD1 is taken as the D call from the table, unchecked against the DNA. TRBV21-1 is a pseudogene. The CDR3 length is 20 residues.

This chain connects TRBV30 to TRBJ2-1; TRBD2 matches at 10 bases. The V segment lost 1 base and the J segment 6 bases; nucleotides outside the gene matches: 12. This CDR3 has 17 amino acids. Germline lookup yields CDR1 GTSNPN and CDR2 SVGIG (reference sequence). The CDR3 nucleotides read TGTGCCTGGAGTGGGTCACTCAGCGGGGGGGCCTTCAATGAGCAGTTCTTC. Protein: CAWSGSLSGGAFNEQFF.

The gene calls are TRBV7-9 and TRBJ1-6; D unclear. V was cut by 1 base and J by 5 bases, with 3 bases left in between. CDR1 and CDR2 (germline): SEHNR, FQNEAQ (reference sequence). The CDR3 is made up of 13 amino acids. CDR3: CASSLEHNSPLHF. DNA for the CDR3: TGTGCCAGCAGCTTAGAGCATAATTCACCCCTCCACTTT.

On this clone itself: Other DNA sequences in the sample encode the same CDR3. This chain joins TRBV20-1 and TRBJ1-1, with D uncertain. Germline V lookup: CDR1 DFQATT, CDR2 SNEGSKA (reference sequence). The CDR3 totals 11 residues. V was cut by 5 bases and J by 2 bases, with 6 bases left in between. CDR3 nucleotide sequence: TGCAGTGCTCGGGTAAACACTGAAGCTTTCTTT. The encoded protein is CSARVNTEAFF.

The chain employs TRBV21-1 and TRBJ2-5; TRBD1 is the table's D call, not checked against the DNA. TRBV21-1 is flagged as a pseudogene. This CDR3 has 17 amino acids. In nucleotides, the CDR3 is TGTGCCAGCAAGTTCGGGGCTCAGGGGCACCCTTGGGAGACCCAGTACTTC. It translates to CASKFGAQGHPWETQYF.

The chain recombines TRBV5-4 with TRBJ1-2, with 7 nucleotides matching TRBD1. Germline loops: CDR1 SGHNT, CDR2 YYREEE (reference sequence). Trimming at V came to 4 bases and at J to 0 bases, leaving 6 bases not matched to a gene. The CDR3 has 15 amino acids. The CDR3 is CASSRPTGSNYGYTF. The CDR3 DNA is TGTGCCAGCAGCCGTCCGACAGGGTCTAACTATGGCTACACCTTC.

CDR3 DNA: TGTGCCAGCAGTGAAATGCAGGGCCGGCAGCCCCAGCATTTT. Protein sequence: CASSEMQGRQPQHF. The chain links TRBV6-1 to TRBJ1-5; D is possibly TRBD1 (5 bases). Trimming left V 2 bases short and J 7 bases short, with 12 bases between. This CDR3 is 14 amino acids long. CDR1 is MNHNS and CDR2 is SASEGT in the germline V gene.

This clone was seen once. The V call is TRBV4-1, the J call TRBJ1-1; D may be TRBD1 (5 bases). Trimming pared 0 bases from V and 9 bases from J, leaving 14 bases between. This CDR3 is built from 14 residues. Germline loops: CDR1 MGHRA, CDR2 YSYEKL. The CDR3 reads CASSQEGRLGKAFF. The CDR3 nucleotides read TGCGCCAGCAGCCAAGAGGGGCGTTTGGGGAAAGCTTTCTTT.

The V call is TRBV2, the J call TRBJ2-7; tentative D call: TRBD2 (6 bases). Germline CDR1 SNHLY, CDR2 FYNNEI. The CDR3 loop spans 12 amino acids. Trimming removed 5 bases at V and 3 bases at J, with 8 bases between. Here the CDR3 DNA reads TGTGCCAGCAGTACCGGGGGCTACGAGCAGTACGTC. Protein product: CASSTGGYEQYV.

V and J are TRBV13 and TRBJ1-3; D remains unclear. This CDR3 comprises 17 residues. Trimming took 1 base from V and 3 from J, leaving 16 bases between them. CDR1 is PRHDT, CDR2 FYEKMQ, per germline (reference sequence). DNA for the CDR3: TGTGCCAGCAGCTTAGCGGGATCGGGAAGGAGTGGAAACACCATATATTTT. This translates into CASSLAGSGRSGNTIYF. Using reference TRBV13 and TRBJ1-3 for the parts outside the CDR3, the full variable domain is AAGVIQSPRHLIKEKRETATLKCYPIPRHDTVYWYQQGPGQDPQFLISFYEKMQSDKGSIPDRFSAQQFSDYHSELNMSSLELGDSALYFCASSLAGSGRSGNTIYFGEGSWLTVV.

This chain links TRBV19 with TRBJ2-2; either TRBD1 or TRBD2 may supply D (6 bases each). This CDR3 comprises 14 residues. V lost 10 bases, J lost 0 bases, and 12 bases lay in between. Germline CDR1 is LNHDA and CDR2 is SQIVND (reference sequence). The CDR3 sequence is CATRGTSNTGELFF. The DNA for the CDR3 is TGTGCCACTAGGGGGACTTCGAACACCGGGGAGCTGTTTTTT.

V gene TRBV19 combines with J gene TRBJ1-5; a possible D gene is TRBD1 (6 bases). The V end lost 7 bases, the J end lost 2 bases, and 12 bases lay between the germline ends. Germline values: CDR1 LNHDA, CDR2 SQIVND (reference sequence). The CDR3 loop spans 14 amino acids. The CDR3 bases are TGTGCCAGTACCCCGAACAGGGGCAATCAGCCCCAGCATTTT. Amino acid sequence: CASTPNRGNQPQHF.

J is TRBJ1-5 and V is TRBV15; 8 positions agree with TRBD1. Per the germline V gene, CDR1 is LNHNV and CDR2 is YYDKDF (reference sequence). The length of the CDR3 is 14 residues. J lost 7 bases, V lost 8 bases, and 10 bases had no gene match. The CDR3 DNA reads TGTGCCACCTCGACCGGACAGGGTGGACAGCCCCAGCATTTT. Protein: CATSTGQGGQPQHF.

This clone showed up just a few times. The chain joins TRBV10-3 to TRBJ1-4; D gene uncertain. V shed 4 bases and J shed 5 bases, with 8 bases lying between them. Looked up from germline, CDR1 is ENHRY and CDR2 is SYGVKD. This CDR3 region has 13 residues. CDR3 nucleotides: TGTGCCATCAGTGTACAGACGAATGAAAAACTGTTTTTT. It specifies CAISVQTNEKLFF.

This chain joins TRBV6-5 and TRBJ2-1, with TRBD1 identical over 9 bases. J gave up 14 bases and V 10 bases, and 15 bases lay outside the gene matches. The CDR3 sequence is 13 residues long. Germline V gives CDR1 MNHEY, CDR2 SVGAGI. In DNA form, the CDR3 reads TGTGCCACTGGGGCGGGACAGGGAACCCTTGAGTTCTTC. Translation: CATGAGQGTLEFF.

This chain links TRBV7-2 with TRBJ1-1; the D is unclear. The CDR3 sequence is 12 residues long. Trimming removed 0 bases at V and 11 bases at J, with 10 bases between. CDR1 SGHTA and CDR2 FQGNSA come from the germline V gene. CDR3 loop: CASSLARGVAFF. For the CDR3, the DNA is TGTGCCAGCAGCTTAGCAAGAGGAGTGGCTTTCTTT.